This T cell receptor (beta chain) was sequenced during a study of response to subunit inactivated influenza vaccine. Findings and caveats of the study: That few new T cells are recruited by each seasonal influenza vaccination was the authors' suggestion.

This clonotype was observed a handful of times. The target antigen is unknown. The CDR3 runs 17 residues. Germline V gene data show CDR1 as SGHRS and CDR2 as YFSETQ. With 4 bases clipped from V and 0 bases from J, the junction kept 5 bases outside the gene matches. Using its own MiXCR run on the RT-PCR reads, TCRdb lists one record per CDR3 protein. The sample has more than 400,000 distinct CDR3 sequences, approximately 11% seen once; the top ten hold 10% to 15%. This TCR was sampled from a man aged 50 to 60 who received an inactivated influenza vaccine. The rearrangement uses TRBV5-1 and TRBJ2-3; TRBD2 agrees at 13 bases. The specimen was PBMCs from blood, collected more than 35 days after vaccination. For the CDR3, the DNA is TGCGCCAGCAGCACCGGGACTAGCGGGACTAGCACAGATACGCAGTATTTT. This gives the protein CASSTGTSGTSTDTQYF.